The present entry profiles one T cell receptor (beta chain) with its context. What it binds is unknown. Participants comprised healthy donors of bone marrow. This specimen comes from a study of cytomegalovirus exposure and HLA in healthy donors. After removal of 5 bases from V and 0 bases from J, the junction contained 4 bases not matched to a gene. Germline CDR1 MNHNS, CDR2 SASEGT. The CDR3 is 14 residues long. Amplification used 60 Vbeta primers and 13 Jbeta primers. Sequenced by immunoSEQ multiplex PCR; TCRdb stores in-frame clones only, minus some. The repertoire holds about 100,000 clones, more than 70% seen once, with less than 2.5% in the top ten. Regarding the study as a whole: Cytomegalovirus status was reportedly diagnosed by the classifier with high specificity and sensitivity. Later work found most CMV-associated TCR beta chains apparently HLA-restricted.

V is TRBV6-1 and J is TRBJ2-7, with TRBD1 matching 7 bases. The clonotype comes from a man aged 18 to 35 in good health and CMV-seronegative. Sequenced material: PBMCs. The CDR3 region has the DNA TGTGCCAGCAGTATGACAGGGATCTCCTACGAGCAGTACTTC. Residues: CASSMTGISYEQYF.